This TCR beta chain was recorded in a study of blood T cell repertoires in COVID-19. The wider study: Samples taken during acute and convalescent COVID-19 were collected in the United States, Italy and Spain.

Sequencing used immunoSEQ multiplex PCR; TCRdb keeps in-frame clones, though not all of them. The sample shows 130,000 or so clones, around three quarters of them seen only once. The receptor's source is a man in his fifties or sixties with acute or convalescent COVID-19. Sequencing was performed on peripheral blood.

The CDR3 region has the DNA TGTGCCAGCAGCCTGGACAGGGCTTCTTCCGGTTCACCCCTCCACTTT. As protein: CASSLDRASSGSPLHF. This chain uses TRBV14 with TRBJ1-6; 8 bases are shared with TRBD1. V lost 4 bases, J lost 9 bases, and 11 bases stayed unmatched. Germline loops: CDR1 SGHDN, CDR2 FVKESK. The CDR3 has 16 amino acids.